This record looks at one T cell receptor beta chain sequence and its context. The antigen remains undetermined. Germline values: CDR1 SEHNR, CDR2 FQNEAQ (reference sequence). The CDR3 extends over 11 amino acids. The V end was cut by 5 bases, the J end by 15 bases, with 14 bases between. Sequencing used immunoSEQ multiplex PCR; TCRdb keeps in-frame clones, though not all of them. The repertoire holds 130,000 to 150,000 clones, about 89% seen once, with approximately 0.7% in the top ten. This specimen belongs to a study of cytomegalovirus exposure and HLA in healthy donors. Findings and limits, study-wide: The study flagged some 170 TCR beta chains as cytomegalovirus-associated. Reported results showed that the classifier diagnosed cytomegalovirus status with high specificity and sensitivity.

Sequencing was carried out using PBMCs. This TCR derives from a man younger than 35 in good health and CMV-seronegative. This chain uses TRBV7-9 with TRBJ2-1, with a tentative D call TRBD1 (6 bases). The CDR3: CASSATGWAFF. CDR3 coding DNA: TGTGCCAGCAGCGCGACAGGATGGGCGTTCTTC.